This T cell receptor (beta chain) was identified during a study of CD8 T cells in ankylosing spondylitis. Study-level points and caveats: Certain motif variants had earlier appeared in reactive arthritis synovial fluid and blood. Within ankylosing spondylitis blood, a TCR beta motif made up of several highly homologous variants appeared to be characteristic.

This clonotype was picked up a small number of times. Its antigen is as yet unknown. From the 5' RACE reads, TCRdb called clonotypes with MiXCR, one entry per CDR3 protein. The table records 700,000 to 850,000 distinct CDR3 sequences, about 11% of them present only once. The CDR3 totals 17 residues. The junction had 8 bases not matched to a gene; V was cut back by 3 bases and J by 5 bases. The germline V gene has CDR1 MGHRA and CDR2 YSYEKL. V and J are TRBV4-1 and TRBJ2-7; the match to TRBD2 covers 15 bases. The sequence was collected from a male donor with ankylosing spondylitis. Specimen: blood, either unsorted or a sorted T cell fraction (not recorded which). CDR3: CASSQVGTSGRLNEQYF. DNA of the CDR3: TGCGCCAGCAGCCAGGTCGGGACTAGCGGGAGGTTGAACGAGCAGTACTTC.